This TCR beta chain was identified during a study of OX40 agonist ivuxolimab in advanced cancers. Study as a whole: Patients enrolled in dose escalation were diagnosed with hepatocellular carcinoma, melanoma, renal cell or head and neck cancer. Subjects had a mean age of roughly 60 years, with a range of 23 to 79; about 83% were male.

J was trimmed by 1 base and V by 5 bases; bases with no gene match: 2. Looked up from germline, CDR1 is SGHVS and CDR2 is FQNEAQ. This CDR3 has 14 amino acids. Baseline, cycle 4 day 1, and cycle 7 day 1 were the blood sampling points. TCRdb's copy holds only in-frame clones and misses some; the assay was immunoSEQ multiplex PCR. The repertoire holds about 15,000 clones, with around 93% as singletons. The study, taken as a whole, reports: On average, CD8+ T cells had more expanded clones than CD4+.

As for this clone: Its target is unknown.

The material was CD4+ or CD8+ T cells sorted from blood, obtained in a trial of the OX40 agonist ivuxolimab. The clonotype originates from an adult with an advanced solid tumor such as melanoma, head and neck, liver or kidney cancer. The chain links TRBV7-8 to TRBJ2-3, with TRBD1 matching over 8 bases. CDR3 amino acids: CASSPGQGTDTQYF. The CDR3 DNA reads as TGTGCCAGCAGCCCGGGACAGGGCACAGATACGCAGTATTTT.